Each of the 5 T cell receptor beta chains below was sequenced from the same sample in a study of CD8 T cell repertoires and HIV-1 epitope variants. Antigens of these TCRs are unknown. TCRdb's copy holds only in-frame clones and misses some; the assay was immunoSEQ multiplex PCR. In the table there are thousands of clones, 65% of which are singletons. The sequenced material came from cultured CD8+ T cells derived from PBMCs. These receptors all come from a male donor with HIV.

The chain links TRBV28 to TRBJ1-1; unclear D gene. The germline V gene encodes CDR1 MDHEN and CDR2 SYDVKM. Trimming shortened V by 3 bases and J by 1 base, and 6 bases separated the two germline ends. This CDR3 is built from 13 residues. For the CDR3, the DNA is TGTGCCAGCAGTTTGGGGAGGAACACTGAAGCTTTCTTT. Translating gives CASSLGRNTEAFF. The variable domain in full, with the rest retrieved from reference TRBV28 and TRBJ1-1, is DVKVTQSSRYLVKRTGEKVFLECVQDMDHENMFWYRQDPGLGLRLIYFSYDVKMKEKGDIPEGYSVSREKKERFSLILESASTNQTSMYLCASSLGRNTEAFFGQGTRLTVV.

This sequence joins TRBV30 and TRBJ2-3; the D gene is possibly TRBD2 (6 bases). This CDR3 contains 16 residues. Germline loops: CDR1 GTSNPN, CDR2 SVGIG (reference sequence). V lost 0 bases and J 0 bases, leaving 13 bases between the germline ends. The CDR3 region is CAWSVGGADSTDTQYF. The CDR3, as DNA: TGTGCCTGGAGTGTGGGAGGAGCGGATAGCACAGATACGCAGTATTTT.

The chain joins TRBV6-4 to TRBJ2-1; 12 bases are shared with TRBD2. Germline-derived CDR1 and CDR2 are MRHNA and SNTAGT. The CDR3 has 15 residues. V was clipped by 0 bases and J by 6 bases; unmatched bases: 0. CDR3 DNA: TGTGCCAGCAGTGACTCGACTAGCGGGAGCAATGAGCAGTTCTTC. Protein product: CASSDSTSGSNEQFF.

CDR3 loop: CASSLVGRGTEAFF. The DNA of the CDR3 is TGCGCCAGCAGCTTGGTTGGAAGGGGCACTGAAGCTTTCTTT. The chain carries TRBV5-1 and TRBJ1-1, with D tentatively TRBD1 (5 bases). Trimming cost V 0 bases and J 4 bases, with 10 bases left between them. CDR1 and CDR2 (germline): SGHRS, YFSETQ. The CDR3 has 14 amino acids.

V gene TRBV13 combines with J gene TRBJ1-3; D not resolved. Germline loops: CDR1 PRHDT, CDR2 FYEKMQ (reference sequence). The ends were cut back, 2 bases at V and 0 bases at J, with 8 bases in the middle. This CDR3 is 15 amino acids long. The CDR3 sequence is CASSLQRHSGNTIYF. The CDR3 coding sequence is TGTGCCAGCAGCTTACAAAGGCACTCTGGAAACACCATATATTTT.